Presented here are 19 T cell receptor beta chains from one specimen sequenced in a study of monozygotic twins with inflammatory bowel disease. TCRdb reprocessed the 5' RACE reads and stores each CDR3 protein as one record, lacking DNA. The sample features hundreds of thousands of distinct CDR3 sequences, with more than 4.5% in its top ten. Sequencing was done on a sample of blood. The receptors here all came from a human donor with ulcerative colitis or Crohn's disease, or a healthy co-twin of an affected twin (not recorded which).

The chain links TRBV7-2 to TRBJ2-7; TCRdb's D gene call, TRBD1, goes unchecked for lack of DNA. CDR1 is SGHTA, CDR2 FQGNSA, per germline. The CDR3 runs to 14 residues. The CDR3 reads CASTRGQGAYEQYF. Using reference TRBV7-2 and TRBJ2-7 for the parts outside the CDR3, the full variable domain is GAGVSQSPSNKVTEKGKDVELRCDPISGHTALYWYRQSLGQGLEFLIYFQGNSAPDKSGLPSDRFSAERTGGSVSTLTIQRTQQEDSAVYLCASTRGQGAYEQYFGPGTRLTVT.

J is TRBJ2-3 and V is TRBV20-1; with no DNA, the TCRdb D assignment of TRBD1 cannot be verified. Germline loops: CDR1 DFQATT, CDR2 SNEGSKA (reference sequence). The CDR3 is 15 amino acids. The CDR3 loop reads CSARWGGILTDTQYF.

The chain links TRBV19 to TRBJ2-3; the TCRdb call, TRBD2, lacks DNA for checking. This CDR3 is built from 16 residues. CDR1 is LNHDA and CDR2 is SQIVND in the germline V gene (reference sequence). The CDR3 here is CASTAGLAGGTDTQYF.

The chain couples TRBV12-3 or TRBV12-4 to TRBJ1-5; TCRdb names TRBD1, which stays unverified in the absence of DNA. The CDR3 loop spans 14 amino acids. The CDR3 protein is CASSQTGENQPQHF.

The J gene is TRBJ2-7, the V gene TRBV10-3; TCRdb's D gene call, TRBD1, goes unchecked for lack of DNA. Germline V gene sequence: CDR1 ENHRY, CDR2 SYGVKD. The CDR3 length is 16 residues. The CDR3 protein is CAISRLAAQGPYEQYF.

V gene TRBV9 combines with J gene TRBJ2-1; the D call from TCRdb, TRBD2, cannot be confirmed without DNA. This CDR3 is built from 14 residues. CDR1 and CDR2 (germline): SGDLS, YYNGEE. The CDR3 protein is CASNSGLASGEQFF.

The V call is TRBV10-3, the J call TRBJ2-7; TCRdb's D gene call, TRBD1, goes unchecked for lack of DNA. This CDR3 is built from 16 residues. Germline CDR1 and CDR2: ENHRY and SYGVKD. CDR3 amino acids: CAISEDTGERRYEQYF.

The rearrangement links TRBV12-3 or TRBV12-4 to TRBJ1-5; the D gene TCRdb calls, TRBD1, cannot be checked with no DNA. This CDR3 has 14 residues. The CDR3 here is CASRTGGSNQPQHF.

This rearrangement joins TRBV10-1 to TRBJ2-5; TCRdb proposes TRBD1, but this gene call is untestable without DNA. Germline CDR1 WNHNN, CDR2 SYGVQD (reference sequence). This CDR3 is 12 amino acids long. CDR3: CASNSGTETQYF.

V is TRBV20-1 and J is TRBJ2-1. Germline CDR1 and CDR2: DFQATT and SNEGSKA (reference sequence). The CDR3 length is 13 residues. The CDR3 sequence: CSAKTSSYNEQFF.

The rearrangement joins TRBV7-2 to TRBJ2-1. Germline V CDR1 and CDR2: SGHTA, FQGNSA. CDR3 length equals 12 residues. CDR3 in amino acids: CASSQDSNEQFF.

The chain carries TRBV6-1 and TRBJ2-3; TCRdb selects TRBD1, and the lack of DNA leaves this call unchecked. CDR3 length equals 16 residues. Germline V CDR1 and CDR2: MNHNS, SASEGT. The CDR3 reads CASRLRPGQGAYTQYF.

The rearrangement uses TRBV4-3 and TRBJ1-6; TCRdb designates TRBD1, a call that cannot be tested without DNA. The germline V gene has CDR1 LGHNA and CDR2 YSLEER. The CDR3 has 15 amino acids. CDR3 amino acids: CASSQRQGSWSPLHF.

This chain uses TRBV19 with TRBJ1-2. The CDR3 extends over 13 amino acids. Germline CDR1 LNHDA, CDR2 SQIVND (reference sequence). The CDR3 region is CASSFQDPYGYTF.

V usage is TRBV19 and J usage is TRBJ2-7; the TCRdb D gene call, TRBD1, has no DNA to confirm it. Germline CDR1 reads LNHDA; CDR2 reads SQIVND (reference sequence). The CDR3 covers 12 residues. The CDR3: CASSMTGDEQYF.

The chain's CDR3 is CASRREQNTGELFF. The V and J genes are TRBV4-1 and TRBJ2-2; TCRdb selects TRBD2, and the lack of DNA leaves this call unchecked. This CDR3 comprises 14 residues. Germline V gene data show CDR1 as MGHRA and CDR2 as YSYEKL.

The CDR3 region is CASSQERTSGIDEQFF. This chain connects TRBV4-3 to TRBJ2-1; without DNA, the TCRdb call of TRBD2 cannot be checked. There are 16 residues in the CDR3. The germline V gene encodes CDR1 LGHNA and CDR2 YSLEER.

The V call is TRBV9, the J call TRBJ2-2; TCRdb outputs TRBD2, but without DNA this stays unchecked. The CDR3 totals 14 residues. Germline CDR1 is SGDLS and CDR2 is YYNGEE. The CDR3: CASRTSGGTGELFF.

V gene TRBV6-2 or TRBV6-3 combines with J gene TRBJ2-2. This CDR3 has 12 residues. Germline V lookup: CDR1 MNHEY, CDR2 SVGEGT. The CDR3 sequence: CASSYYPRELFF.